The 18 T cell receptor beta chains listed next were all sequenced from one sample in a study of blood T cells in healthy people across ages (dated by TCRdb to about 2015). Receptors were amplified or captured by 5' RACE. Sequencing used an Illumina HiSeq 2500. The second PCR ran for about 7 to 11 cycles and used a J-beta primer mix along with a sample-barcoded 5' primer. In TCRdb, the public reads were trimmed at Q25 with fastp and aligned with MiXCR, with productive beta chains retained. Rows are unified per CDR3 protein, each entry keeping the most common DNA and genes. In all, the sample holds 650,000 to 800,000 distinct CDR3 sequences, and approximately 52% of those were seen once. The ten largest clones take up roughly 14% of the sample. Sequenced: blood. Every receptor here comes from a woman older than 75 in good health.

A word on this clonotype: The missing conserved phenylalanine or tryptophan at the end of this CDR3 makes a read error likely. As DNA, the CDR3 is TGCAGTGCTGACCGAAGCGGGGGCCTTCCGGAGACCCAGTACTCC. The encoded protein is CSADRSGGLPETQYS. The J gene is TRBJ2-7, the V gene TRBV20-1, with 8 bases identical to TRBD2. The J call may be wrong; the DNA end is better matched by TRBJ2-5. Germline lookup yields CDR1 DFQATT and CDR2 SNEGSKA (reference sequence). This CDR3 has 15 residues.

Details on this clonotype: This may stem from a read error, because a much larger clone lies one nucleotide away. As DNA, the CDR3 is TGTGCCAGCAGCGTTAGCGGGAGCCTTTCCTACAATGAGCAGTTCTTC. Its translation: CASSVSGSLSYNEQFF. This rearrangement joins TRBV9 to TRBJ2-1; 9 bases map to TRBD2. Trimming at V came to 2 bases and at J to 1 base, leaving 4 bases not matched to a gene. CDR3 length: 16 residues. CDR1 SGDLS and CDR2 YYNGEE come from the germline V gene.

This clonotype was counted between two and nine times. J is TRBJ1-5 and V is TRBV5-1; D unclear. CDR1 and CDR2 (germline): SGHRS, YFSETQ. Trimming stripped 4 bases from V and 6 bases from J, with 17 bases between. This CDR3 is 15 amino acids long. The DNA for the CDR3 is TGCGCCAGCAGCCCGGGAAATTCGCCCAGTCAGCCCCAGCATTTT. This encodes CASSPGNSPSQPQHF. Full variable domain (remainder filled in from reference TRBV5-1 and TRBJ1-5): KAGVTQTPRYLIKTRGQQVTLSCSPISGHRSVSWYQQTPGQGLQFLFEYFSETQRNKGNFPGRFSGRQFSNSRSEMNVSTLELGDSALYLCASSPGNSPSQPQHFGDGTRLSIL.

Concerning this clonotype: A single base separates this from a much larger clone, so it may be a read error. The chain has TRBV7-3 and TRBJ1-6; D call uncertain. V lost 5 bases and J lost 6, with 5 bases in between. Germline lookup yields CDR1 SGHTA and CDR2 FQGTGA. CDR3 size: 12 residues. CDR3 loop: CASSHLNSPLHF. The CDR3 DNA sequence: TGTGCCAGCAGCCACCTTAATTCACCCCTCCACTTT.

The count of this clonotype is one. The V gene is TRBV4-1, the J gene TRBJ2-7, with D tentatively TRBD2 (6 bases). The CDR3 sequence is 15 residues long. Germline loops: CDR1 MGHRA, CDR2 YSYEKL. V gave up 3 bases and J gave up 2 bases, with 14 bases separating them. CDR3 nucleotide sequence: TGCGCCAGCAGCCAGACCGGAGGGAACCCCTACGAGCAGTACTTC. This translates into CASSQTGGNPYEQYF.

The rearrangement links TRBV20-1 to TRBJ2-3, with D possibly matching TRBD2 (5 bases). Germline loops: CDR1 DFQATT, CDR2 SNEGSKA (reference sequence). The CDR3 sequence is 15 residues long. V lost 7 bases and J lost 2, with 19 bases in between. CDR3 sequence: CSVPRVGDDTDTQYF. The CDR3 nucleotides are TGCAGTGTCCCTCGTGTGGGAGACGACACAGATACGCAGTATTTT.

The chain employs TRBV5-5 and TRBJ2-1; 9 bases map to TRBD1. With 5 bases clipped from V and 5 bases from J, the junction kept 8 bases outside the gene matches. Germline V gene lookup returns CDR1 SGHKS and CDR2 YYEKEE (reference sequence). The CDR3 spans 15 residues. The CDR3: CASSPWGTGNNEQFF. CDR3 sequence (DNA): TGTGCCAGCAGTCCTTGGGGGACAGGGAACAATGAGCAGTTCTTC.

This clonotype occurred a few times. The rearrangement joins TRBV20-1 to TRBJ2-1; D not resolved. CDR1 is DFQATT, CDR2 SNEGSKA, per germline (reference sequence). Trimming removed 3 bases from V and 3 bases from J, with 9 bases in between. This CDR3 spans 13 amino acids. CDR3 in amino acids: CSASRSVYNEQFF. CDR3 bases: TGCAGTGCTAGTAGGTCGGTCTACAATGAGCAGTTCTTC.

Notes on this clonotype: A single base separates this from a much larger clone, so it may be a read error. The gene calls are TRBV11-2 and TRBJ2-1, with D unclear. CDR3 length: 14 residues. Trimming took 4 bases from V and 1 from J, leaving 8 bases between them. Germline V CDR1 and CDR2: SGHAT, FQNNGV. This CDR3 reads CASSYTLSYNEQFF. The CDR3 DNA reads as TGTGCCAGCAGCTACACTTTGTCCTACAATGAGCAGTTCTTC.

The table lists this clonotype with a few counts. The chain employs TRBV12-3 or TRBV12-4 and TRBJ2-3, with 7 bases fitting TRBD2. This CDR3 has 13 residues. Losses at the gene ends were 5 bases for V and 8 bases for J; bases not matched to a gene: 7. CDR3 DNA sequence: TGTGCCAGCAGTGTGGCGGGGGTCCCTACGCAGTATTTT. Protein: CASSVAGVPTQYF.

This clonotype was counted many times. V and J are TRBV14 and TRBJ2-1; D may be TRBD1 (6 bases). The length of the CDR3 is 15 residues. Trimming left V 7 bases short and J 12 bases short, with 25 bases between. CDR1 is SGHDN, CDR2 FVKESK, per germline. The CDR3 loop reads CASTSQYRRQVRQFF. CDR3 bases: TGTGCCAGCACCAGCCAATATCGGAGACAGGTTAGGCAGTTCTTC. Looking up the rest from reference TRBV14 and TRBJ2-1 gives the full variable domain: EAGVTQFPSHSVIEKGQTVTLRCDPISGHDNLYWYRRVMGKEIKFLLHFVKESKQDESGMPNNRFLAERTGGTYSTLKVQPAELEDSGVYFCASTSQYRRQVRQFFGPGTRLTVL.

The CDR3 protein is CASSTSWTGKDTEAFF. CDR3 in DNA: TGCGCCAGCAGCACATCTTGGACAGGGAAGGACACTGAAGCTTTCTTT. The V call is TRBV5-1, the J call TRBJ1-1; 8 bases agree with TRBD1. CDR1 is SGHRS, CDR2 YFSETQ, per germline. The CDR3 runs to 16 residues. V dropped 4 bases and J dropped 3; count of bases not matched to a gene: 11.

This clonotype came up many times. The V gene is TRBV2, the J gene TRBJ2-1; D unclear. The CDR3 has 13 amino acids. Trimming took 9 bases from V and 4 from J, leaving 13 bases between them. CDR1 is SNHLY and CDR2 is FYNNEI in the germline V gene. The CDR3 spells CASDKERYNEQFF. The DNA for the CDR3 is TGTGCCAGTGATAAAGAACGATACAATGAGCAGTTCTTC.

There are many counts of this clonotype. The chain couples TRBV6-6 to TRBJ1-2; TRBD1 agrees at 8 bases. Per germline, CDR1 MNHNY and CDR2 SVGAGI (reference sequence). The CDR3 length is 15 residues. Germline trimming cut 4 bases from V and 5 bases from J; bases unmatched to any gene: 9. CDR3 in amino acids: CASSSPGTGPYGYTF. The CDR3 DNA reads as TGTGCCAGCAGTTCACCGGGGACAGGCCCTTATGGCTACACCTTC.

J is TRBJ1-5 and V is TRBV5-1; perhaps TRBD1 as D (5 bases). The germline V gene has CDR1 SGHRS and CDR2 YFSETQ. V lost 0 bases and J 9 bases, leaving 16 bases between the germline ends. This CDR3 is built from 15 residues. The CDR3 sequence is CASSLASGPQAPQHF. CDR3 nucleotides: TGCGCCAGCAGCTTGGCCTCGGGACCCCAAGCGCCCCAGCATTTT.

The chain uses TRBV29-1 and TRBJ2-3, with no clear D. The V gene lost 2 bases and the J gene lost 0 bases, with 9 bases spanning the gap. From germline, CDR1 is SQVTM and CDR2 ANQGSEA. This CDR3 contains 14 residues. This CDR3 is CSVERVFSTDTQYF. Written as DNA, the CDR3 is TGCAGCGTTGAACGCGTGTTTAGCACAGATACGCAGTATTTT.

With respect to this clonotype: Just one base apart from a much larger clone, this may be a read error. V usage is TRBV7-2 and J usage is TRBJ2-5; D call uncertain. V lost 4 bases, J lost 9 bases, and 18 bases lay in between. Per germline, CDR1 SGHTA and CDR2 FQGNSA. The CDR3 spans 14 residues. CDR3 DNA sequence: TGTGCCAGCAGCTCATCCCTTGCGAGCGAGGCCCAGTACTTC. Translated: CASSSSLASEAQYF. The whole variable domain, filled in from reference TRBV7-2 and TRBJ2-5, reads GAGVSQSPSNKVTEKGKDVELRCDPISGHTALYWYRQSLGQGLEFLIYFQGNSAPDKSGLPSDRFSAERTGGSVSTLTIQRTQQEDSAVYLCASSSSLASEAQYFGPGTRLLVL.

The chain employs TRBV9 and TRBJ1-2, with D tentatively TRBD1 (5 bases). Looked up from germline, CDR1 is SGDLS and CDR2 is YYNGEE. CDR3 length equals 14 residues. The V gene lost 3 bases and the J gene lost 4 bases, with 13 bases spanning the gap. The CDR3 coding sequence is TGTGCCAGCAGCGCAGCAGGGTCATTCTATGGCTACACCTTC. Its protein product is CASSAAGSFYGYTF.